One T cell receptor (beta chain) is described in this entry. Its antigen is undetermined. The data were obtained in a study of brain metastases from non-small cell lung cancer. Points from the study as a whole: In about 62% of brain metastases, T-cell clones were expanded compared with matched primary tumors. T-cell infiltration was lower in brain metastases than primaries (P < 0.001).

Clones were read by immunoSEQ multiplex PCR, and TCRdb kept only the in-frame ones, dropping some. The sample lists thousands of clones; over 80% were seen once. Specimen: primary lung tumor tissue. This clonotype was obtained from a donor at least 40 years old with non-small cell lung cancer.

In DNA form, the CDR3 reads TGCAGCGTTGAACTCAGGGGTCGAGGCTACACCTTC. Protein sequence: CSVELRGRGYTF. The gene calls are TRBV29-1 and TRBJ1-2, with D perhaps TRBD1 (6 bases). This CDR3 spans 12 amino acids. Trimming removed 2 bases at V and 8 bases at J, with 12 bases between. CDR1 is SQVTM, CDR2 ANQGSEA, per germline. The full variable domain, in which reference TRBV29-1 and TRBJ1-2 provide the parts outside the CDR3, is SAVISQKPSRDICQRGTSLTIQCQVDSQVTMMFWYRQQPGQSLTLIATANQGSEATYESGFVIDKFPISRPNLTFSTLTVSNMSPEDSSIYLCSVELRGRGYTFGSGTRLTVV.